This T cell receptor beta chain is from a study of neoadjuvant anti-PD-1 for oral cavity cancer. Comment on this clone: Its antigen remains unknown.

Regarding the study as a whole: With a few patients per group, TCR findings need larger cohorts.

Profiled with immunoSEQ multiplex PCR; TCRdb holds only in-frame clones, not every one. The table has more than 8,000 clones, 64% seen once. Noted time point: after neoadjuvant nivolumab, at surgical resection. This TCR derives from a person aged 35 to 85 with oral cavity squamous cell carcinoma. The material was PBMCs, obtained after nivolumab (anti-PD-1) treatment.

CDR3 in amino acids: CASSSSGGINYEQYF. CDR3 coding DNA: TGTGCCAGCAGCTCTAGCGGGGGGATCAACTACGAGCAGTACTTC. The chain couples TRBV7-2 to TRBJ2-7, with TRBD2 matching 11 bases. The V gene's germline CDR1 is SGHTA and CDR2 FQGNSA. With V trimmed by 4 bases and J by 3 bases, 5 bases remained unmatched. The CDR3 extends over 15 amino acids.